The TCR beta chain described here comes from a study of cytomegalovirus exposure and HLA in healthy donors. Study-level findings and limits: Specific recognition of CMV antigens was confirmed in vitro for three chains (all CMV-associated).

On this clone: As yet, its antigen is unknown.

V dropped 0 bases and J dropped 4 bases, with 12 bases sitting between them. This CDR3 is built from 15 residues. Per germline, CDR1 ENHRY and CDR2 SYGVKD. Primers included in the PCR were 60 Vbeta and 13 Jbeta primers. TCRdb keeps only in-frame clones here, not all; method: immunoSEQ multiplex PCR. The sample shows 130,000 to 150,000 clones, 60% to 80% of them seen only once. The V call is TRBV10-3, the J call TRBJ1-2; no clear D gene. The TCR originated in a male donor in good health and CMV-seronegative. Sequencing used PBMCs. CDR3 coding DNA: TGTGCCATCAGTGAGTCTGTTAGCGCAGTCTATGGCTACACCTTC. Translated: CAISESVSAVYGYTF.